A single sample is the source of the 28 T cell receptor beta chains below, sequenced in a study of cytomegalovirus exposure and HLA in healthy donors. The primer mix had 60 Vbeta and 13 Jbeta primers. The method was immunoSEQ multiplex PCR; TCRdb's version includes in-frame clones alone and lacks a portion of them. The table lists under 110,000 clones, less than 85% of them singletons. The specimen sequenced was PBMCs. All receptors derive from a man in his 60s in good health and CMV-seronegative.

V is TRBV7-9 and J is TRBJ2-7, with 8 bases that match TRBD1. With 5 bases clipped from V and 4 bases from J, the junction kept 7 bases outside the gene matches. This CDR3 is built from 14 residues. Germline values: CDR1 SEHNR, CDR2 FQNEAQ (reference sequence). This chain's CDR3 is CASSSTTGEYEQYV. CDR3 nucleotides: TGTGCCAGCAGCAGTACGACAGGGGAGTACGAGCAGTACGTC.

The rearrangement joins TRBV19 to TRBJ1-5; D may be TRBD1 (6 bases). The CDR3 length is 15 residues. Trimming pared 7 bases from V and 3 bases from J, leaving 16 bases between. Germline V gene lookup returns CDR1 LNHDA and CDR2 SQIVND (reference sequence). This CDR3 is CASTTGSRNNQPQHF. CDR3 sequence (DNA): TGTGCCAGTACCACAGGGTCACGAAACAATCAGCCCCAGCATTTT.

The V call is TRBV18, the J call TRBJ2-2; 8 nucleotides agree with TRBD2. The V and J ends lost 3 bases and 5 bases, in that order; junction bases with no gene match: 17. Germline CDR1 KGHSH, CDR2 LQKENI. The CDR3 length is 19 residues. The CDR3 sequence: CASSPPTGVAGGMTGELFF. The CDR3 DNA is TGTGCCAGCTCACCCCCGACCGGAGTTGCGGGGGGCATGACCGGGGAGCTGTTTTTT.

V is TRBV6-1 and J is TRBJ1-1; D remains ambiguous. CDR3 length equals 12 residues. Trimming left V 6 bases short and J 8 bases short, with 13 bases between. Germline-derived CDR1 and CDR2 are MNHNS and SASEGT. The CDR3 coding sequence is TGTGCCAGCAGGAGGTGGCAATCCGAAGCTTTCTTT. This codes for CASRRWQSEAFF.

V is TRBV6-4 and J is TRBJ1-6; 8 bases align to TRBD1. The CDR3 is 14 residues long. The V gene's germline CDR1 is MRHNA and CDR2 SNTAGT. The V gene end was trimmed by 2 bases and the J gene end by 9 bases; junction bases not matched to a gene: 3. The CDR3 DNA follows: TGTGCCAGCAGTGACGACGGACAGGGTTCACCCCTCCACTTT. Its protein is CASSDDGQGSPLHF.

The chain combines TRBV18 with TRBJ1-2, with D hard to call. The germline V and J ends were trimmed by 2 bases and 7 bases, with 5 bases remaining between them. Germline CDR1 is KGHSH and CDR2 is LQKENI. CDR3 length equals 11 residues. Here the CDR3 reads CASSPGTGYTF. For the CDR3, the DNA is TGTGCCAGCTCACCAGGCACTGGCTACACCTTC.

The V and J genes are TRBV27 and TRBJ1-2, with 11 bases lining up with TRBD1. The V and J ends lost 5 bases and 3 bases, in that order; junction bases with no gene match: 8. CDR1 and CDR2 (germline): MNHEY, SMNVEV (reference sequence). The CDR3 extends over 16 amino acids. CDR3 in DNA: TGTGCCAGCAGTCGAACGCGGACAGGGGGCCACTATGGCTACACCTTC. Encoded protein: CASSRTRTGGHYGYTF.

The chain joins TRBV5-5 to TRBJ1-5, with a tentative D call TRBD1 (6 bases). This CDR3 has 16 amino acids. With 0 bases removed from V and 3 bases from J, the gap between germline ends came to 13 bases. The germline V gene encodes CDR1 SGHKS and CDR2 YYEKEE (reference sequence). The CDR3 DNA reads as TGTGCCAGCAGCTTGGTAAAAACAGGGAACAATCAGCCCCAGCATTTT. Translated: CASSLVKTGNNQPQHF.

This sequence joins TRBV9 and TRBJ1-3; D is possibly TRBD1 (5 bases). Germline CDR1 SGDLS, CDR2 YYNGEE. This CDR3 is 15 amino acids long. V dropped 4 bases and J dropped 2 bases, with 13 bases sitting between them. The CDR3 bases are TGTGCCAGCAGCACACCCGCGGGGGCTGGAAACACCATATATTTT. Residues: CASSTPAGAGNTIYF.

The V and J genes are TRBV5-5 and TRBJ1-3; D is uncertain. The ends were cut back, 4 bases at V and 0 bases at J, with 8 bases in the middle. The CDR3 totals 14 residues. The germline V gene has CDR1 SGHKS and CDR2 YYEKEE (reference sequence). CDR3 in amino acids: CASSPISSGNTIYF. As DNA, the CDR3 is TGTGCCAGCAGCCCTATAAGCTCTGGAAACACCATATATTTT. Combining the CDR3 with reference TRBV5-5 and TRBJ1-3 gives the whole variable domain DAGVTQSPTHLIKTRGQQVTLRCSPISGHKSVSWYQQVLGQGPQFIFQYYEKEERGRGNFPDRFSARQFPNYSSELNVNALLLGDSALYLCASSPISSGNTIYFGEGSWLTVV.

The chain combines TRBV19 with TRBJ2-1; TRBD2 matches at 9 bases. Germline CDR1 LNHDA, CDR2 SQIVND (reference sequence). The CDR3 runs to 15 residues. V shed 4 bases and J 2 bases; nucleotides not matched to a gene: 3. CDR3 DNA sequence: TGTGCCAGTAGTAAGACTAGCGGAGCCTACAATGAGCAGTTCTTC. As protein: CASSKTSGAYNEQFF.

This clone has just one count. The CDR3 sequence: CASSFLDTTDTQYF. In nucleotides, the CDR3 is TGTGCCAGCAGTTTTTTGGACACCACAGATACGCAGTATTTT. The chain combines TRBV27 with TRBJ2-3; tentative D call: TRBD1 (5 bases). V lost 3 bases, J lost 2 bases, and 9 bases lay in between. Germline-derived CDR1 and CDR2 are MNHEY and SMNVEV (reference sequence). This CDR3 spans 14 amino acids.

CDR3 region: CAISERIEASSPLHF. The DNA for the CDR3 is TGTGCCATCAGTGAGCGGATAGAAGCGTCTTCACCCCTCCACTTT. The V call is TRBV10-3, the J call TRBJ1-6; no clear D. Trimming removed 2 bases at V and 9 bases at J, with 14 bases between. CDR3 size: 15 residues. The germline V gene encodes CDR1 ENHRY and CDR2 SYGVKD.

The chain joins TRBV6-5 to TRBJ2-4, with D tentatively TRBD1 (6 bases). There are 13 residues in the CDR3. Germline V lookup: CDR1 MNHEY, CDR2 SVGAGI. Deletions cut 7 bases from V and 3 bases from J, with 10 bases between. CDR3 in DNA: TGTGCCAGCAAGGACAGCGACAAAAACATTCAGTACTTC. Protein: CASKDSDKNIQYF.

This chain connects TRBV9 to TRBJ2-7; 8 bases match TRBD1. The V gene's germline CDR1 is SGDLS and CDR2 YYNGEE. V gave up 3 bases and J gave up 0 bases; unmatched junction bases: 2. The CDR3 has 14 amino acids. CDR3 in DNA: TGTGCCAGCAGCGCGACAGGGGACTCCTACGAGCAGTACTTC. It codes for CASSATGDSYEQYF.

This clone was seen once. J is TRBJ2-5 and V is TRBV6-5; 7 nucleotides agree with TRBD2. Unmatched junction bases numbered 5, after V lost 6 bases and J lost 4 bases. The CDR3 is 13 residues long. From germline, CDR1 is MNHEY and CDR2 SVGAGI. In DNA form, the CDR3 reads TGTGCCAGCAGGGGTCCGGGGGGAGAGACCCAGTACTTC. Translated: CASRGPGGETQYF.

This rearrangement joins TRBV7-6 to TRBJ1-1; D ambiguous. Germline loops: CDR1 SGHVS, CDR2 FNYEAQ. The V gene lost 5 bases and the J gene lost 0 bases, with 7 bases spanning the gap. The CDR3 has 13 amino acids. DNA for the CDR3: TGTGCCAGCAGCCCCAGATTGAACACTGAAGCTTTCTTT. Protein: CASSPRLNTEAFF.

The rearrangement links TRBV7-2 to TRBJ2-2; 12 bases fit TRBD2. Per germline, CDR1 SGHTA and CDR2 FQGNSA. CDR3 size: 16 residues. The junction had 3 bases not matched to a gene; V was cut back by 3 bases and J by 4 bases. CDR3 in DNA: TGTGCCAGCAGCTTGCTAGCGGGGGGGCTCACCGGGGAGCTGTTTTTT. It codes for CASSLLAGGLTGELFF.

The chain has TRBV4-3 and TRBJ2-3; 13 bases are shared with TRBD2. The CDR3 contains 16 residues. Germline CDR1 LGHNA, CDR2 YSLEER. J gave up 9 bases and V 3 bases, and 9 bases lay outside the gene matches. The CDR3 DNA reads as TGCGCCAGCAGCCACACTAGCGGGGGGGCCCGAGGCACGCAGTATTTT. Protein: CASSHTSGGARGTQYF.

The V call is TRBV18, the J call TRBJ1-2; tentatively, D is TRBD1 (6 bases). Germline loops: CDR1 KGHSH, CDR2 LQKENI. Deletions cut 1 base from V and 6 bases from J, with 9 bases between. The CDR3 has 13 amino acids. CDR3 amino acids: CASSPLPGDGYTF. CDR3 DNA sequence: TGTGCCAGCTCACCACTACCAGGGGATGGCTACACCTTC.

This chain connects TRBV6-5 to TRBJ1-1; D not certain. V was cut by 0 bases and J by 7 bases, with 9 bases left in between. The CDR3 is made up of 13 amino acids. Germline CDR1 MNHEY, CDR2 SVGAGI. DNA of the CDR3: TGTGCCAGCAGTTACTCGAAATCTAGTGAAGCTTTCTTT. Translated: CASSYSKSSEAFF.

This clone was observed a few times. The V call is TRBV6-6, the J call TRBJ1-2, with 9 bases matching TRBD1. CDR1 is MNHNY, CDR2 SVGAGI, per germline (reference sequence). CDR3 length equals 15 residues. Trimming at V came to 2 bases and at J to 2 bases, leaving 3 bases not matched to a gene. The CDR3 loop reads CASSYGQGKNYGYTF. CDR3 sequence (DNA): TGTGCCAGCAGTTACGGACAGGGGAAGAACTATGGCTACACCTTC.

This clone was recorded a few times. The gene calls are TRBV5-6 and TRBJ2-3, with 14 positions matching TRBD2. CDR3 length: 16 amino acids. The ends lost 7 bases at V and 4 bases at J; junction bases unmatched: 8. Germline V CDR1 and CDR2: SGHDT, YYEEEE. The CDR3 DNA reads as TGTGCCAGCCGATACGGGACTAGCGGGGGTGCAGATACGCAGTATTTT. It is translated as CASRYGTSGGADTQYF. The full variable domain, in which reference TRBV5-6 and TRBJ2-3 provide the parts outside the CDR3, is DAGVTQSPTHLIKTRGQQVTLRCSPKSGHDTVSWYQQALGQGPQFIFQYYEEEERQRGNFPDRFSGHQFPNYSSELNVNALLLGDSALYLCASRYGTSGGADTQYFGPGTRLTVL.

CDR3 coding DNA: TGTGCCAGCAGCTTAGGGGGGCGGAGGACTGAAGCTTTCTTT. It yields the protein CASSLGGRRTEAFF. The chain joins TRBV7-2 to TRBJ1-1; D possibly corresponds to TRBD1 (6 bases). In germline, CDR1 is SGHTA, CDR2 FQGNSA. This CDR3 spans 14 amino acids. V gave up 1 base and J gave up 5 bases, with 11 bases separating them.

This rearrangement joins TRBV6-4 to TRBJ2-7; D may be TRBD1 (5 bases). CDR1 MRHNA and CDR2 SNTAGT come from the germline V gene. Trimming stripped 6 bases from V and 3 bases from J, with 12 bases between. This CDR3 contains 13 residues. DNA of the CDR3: TGTGCCAGCAGCGCGAACCAGGGCTACGAGCAGTACTTC. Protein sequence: CASSANQGYEQYF.

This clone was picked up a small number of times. DNA for the CDR3: TGTGCCTGGATGCGGGGTTCTGGGGGGATGTATAATTCACCCCTCCACTTT. Translated: CAWMRGSGGMYNSPLHF. The chain couples TRBV30 to TRBJ1-6, with D perhaps TRBD1 (5 bases). From germline, CDR1 is GTSNPN and CDR2 SVGIG (reference sequence). V was cut by 4 bases and J by 4 bases, with 20 bases left in between. CDR3 length: 17 amino acids.

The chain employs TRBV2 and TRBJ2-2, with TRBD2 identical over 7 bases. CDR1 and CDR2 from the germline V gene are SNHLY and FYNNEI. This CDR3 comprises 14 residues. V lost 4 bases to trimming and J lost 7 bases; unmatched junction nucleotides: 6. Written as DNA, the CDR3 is TGTGCCAGCAGTGTGACTAGCACGGGCGGGGAGCTGTTTTTT. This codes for CASSVTSTGGELFF.

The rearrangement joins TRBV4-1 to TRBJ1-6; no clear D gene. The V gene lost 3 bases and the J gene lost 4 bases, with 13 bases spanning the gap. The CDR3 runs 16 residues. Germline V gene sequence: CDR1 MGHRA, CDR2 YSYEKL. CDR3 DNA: TGCGCCAGCAGCCAGGCCCCGGGGATGTATAATTCACCCCTCCACTTT. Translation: CASSQAPGMYNSPLHF.